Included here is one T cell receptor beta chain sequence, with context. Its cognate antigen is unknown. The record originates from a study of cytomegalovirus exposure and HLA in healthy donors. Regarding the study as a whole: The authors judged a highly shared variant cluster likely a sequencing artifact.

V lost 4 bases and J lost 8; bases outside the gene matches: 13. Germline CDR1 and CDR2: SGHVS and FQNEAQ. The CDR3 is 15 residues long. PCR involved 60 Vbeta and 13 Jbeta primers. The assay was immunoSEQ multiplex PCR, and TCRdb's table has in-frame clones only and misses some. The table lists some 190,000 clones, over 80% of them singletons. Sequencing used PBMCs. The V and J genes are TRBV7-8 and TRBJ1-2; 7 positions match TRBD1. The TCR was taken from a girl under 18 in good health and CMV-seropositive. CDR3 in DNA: TGTGCCAGCAGCTCAACGGTGGGCAGGGGGAGCGGCTACACCTTC. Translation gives CASSSTVGRGSGYTF.